The sequence of this TCR beta chain was determined in a study of graft-versus-host responses after intestinal transplantation. Study summary: Tacrolimus and steroids were given for two to three years to all recipients after anti-thymocyte globulin induction.

This CDR3 region has 14 residues. The germline V and J ends were trimmed by 5 bases and 4 bases, with 14 bases remaining between them. Germline V gene data show CDR1 as MNHNS and CDR2 as SASEGT. Generated by immunoSEQ multiplex PCR, the TCRdb table keeps only in-frame clones and is missing some. The sample yields some 44,000 clones, around 96% seen once. This TCR was sampled from a human patient who received an intestinal transplant, so some T cells may come from the graft donor. The sequencing used PBMCs, collected around 330 days after intestinal transplant. The rearrangement joins TRBV6-1 to TRBJ2-5; no reliable D call. The CDR3: CASSLRPRRETQYF. For the CDR3, the DNA is TGTGCCAGCAGTTTACGACCTAGACGAGAGACCCAGTACTTC.